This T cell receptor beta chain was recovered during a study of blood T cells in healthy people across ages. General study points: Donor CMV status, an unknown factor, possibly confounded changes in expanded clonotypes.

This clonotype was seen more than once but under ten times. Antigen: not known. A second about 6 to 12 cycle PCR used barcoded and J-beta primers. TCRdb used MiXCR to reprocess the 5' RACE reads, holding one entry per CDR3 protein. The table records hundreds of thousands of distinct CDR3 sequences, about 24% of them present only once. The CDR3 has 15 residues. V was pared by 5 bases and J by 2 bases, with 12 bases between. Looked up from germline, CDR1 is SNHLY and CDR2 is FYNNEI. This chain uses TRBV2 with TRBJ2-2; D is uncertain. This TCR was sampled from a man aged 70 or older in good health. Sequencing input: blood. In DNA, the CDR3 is TGTGCCAGCAGTTTGGTACACAGTAACACCGGGGAGCTGTTTTTT. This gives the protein CASSLVHSNTGELFF.